This T cell receptor beta chain was retrieved from a study of T cell clonotyping in hematopoietic cell transplantation. Study findings and constraints: Cells were unsorted, so CD4 and CD8 contributions were not separated. Few recipient clonotypes overlapped donors; over 97% were de novo at given depth.

Assay: immunoSEQ multiplex PCR; the TCRdb copy retains only in-frame clones and omits some. This sample carries 55,000 to 70,000 clones, 90% to 95% of them seen once, and the ten largest clones take around 1.5%. Points on this clone: The antigen is undetermined.

The junction had 12 bases not matched to a gene; V was cut back by 6 bases and J by 8 bases. Germline V gene data show CDR1 as SEHNR and CDR2 as FQNEAQ (reference sequence). The CDR3 length is 14 residues. The sample taken for sequencing was peripheral blood mononuclear cells. The sequence came from a man aged 50 to 59 in good health. Some clones in this sample may be carry-over from other donors' samples. The chain couples TRBV7-9 to TRBJ1-2; TRBD1 agrees at 7 bases. The CDR3 sequence: CASSTTGAARGYTF. CDR3 DNA: TGTGCCAGCAGTACCACAGGGGCCGCTCGCGGCTACACCTTC.